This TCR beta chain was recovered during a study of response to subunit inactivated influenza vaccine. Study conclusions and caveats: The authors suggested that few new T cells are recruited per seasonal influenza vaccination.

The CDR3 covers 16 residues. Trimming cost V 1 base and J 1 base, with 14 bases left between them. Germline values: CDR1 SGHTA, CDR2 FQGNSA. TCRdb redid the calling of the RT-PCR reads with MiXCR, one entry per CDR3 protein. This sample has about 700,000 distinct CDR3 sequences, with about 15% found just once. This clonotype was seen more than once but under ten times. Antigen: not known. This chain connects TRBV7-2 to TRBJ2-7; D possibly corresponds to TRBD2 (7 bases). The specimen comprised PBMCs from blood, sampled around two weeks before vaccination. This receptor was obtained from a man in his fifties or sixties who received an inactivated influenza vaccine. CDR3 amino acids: CASSLVGGARSYEQYF. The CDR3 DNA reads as TGTGCCAGCAGCTTAGTGGGGGGGGCTCGGTCCTACGAGCAGTACTTC.